Each of the 27 T cell receptor beta chains below was sequenced from the same sample in a study of control samples from healthy donors and cancer patients. The data were produced by immunoSEQ multiplex PCR, yet TCRdb's version contains in-frame clones alone and is incomplete. Its clone listing holds approximately 190,000 clones. The specimen sequenced was blood. The source of these receptors is a young woman in good health.

The chain couples TRBV7-2 to TRBJ2-2, with a possible D match to TRBD1 (6 bases). The CDR3 is made up of 15 amino acids. V was cut by 1 base and J by 4 bases, with 10 bases left in between. CDR1 is SGHTA, CDR2 FQGNSA, per germline. DNA of the CDR3: TGTGCCAGCAGCTTAGGATCACAGGGCACCGGGGAGCTGTTTTTT. This sequence encodes CASSLGSQGTGELFF.

The chain uses TRBV6-5 and TRBJ2-7; 12 bases agree with TRBD2. This CDR3 spans 12 amino acids. Germline CDR1 MNHEY, CDR2 SVGAGI. V shed 6 bases and J 10 bases; nucleotides not matched to a gene: 4. The CDR3 nucleotides read TGTGCCAGCAGGACTAGCGGGGGCGAACAGTACTTC. Its protein product is CASRTSGGEQYF.

This sequence joins TRBV28 and TRBJ1-4, with D maybe TRBD1 (5 bases). Germline assignment: CDR1 MDHEN and CDR2 SYDVKM. V shed 8 bases and J shed 5 bases, with 21 bases lying between them. This CDR3 comprises 16 residues. For the CDR3, the DNA is TGTGCCAGCTGCCTTACCCCCGGGACTGCGAATGAAAAACTGTTTTTT. It translates to CASCLTPGTANEKLFF.

V gene TRBV5-6 combines with J gene TRBJ2-2, with D possibly being TRBD1 or TRBD2 (6 bases each). The germline gives CDR1 SGHDT, CDR2 YYEEEE. The CDR3 loop spans 16 amino acids. Trimming stripped 2 bases from V and 3 bases from J, with 14 bases between. CDR3 sequence reads: CASSFDRTTYTGELFF. In nucleotides, the CDR3 is TGTGCCAGCAGCTTCGACAGGACTACTTACACCGGGGAGCTGTTTTTT.

This chain links TRBV4-1 with TRBJ1-5; the D is unclear. Germline V gives CDR1 MGHRA, CDR2 YSYEKL. This CDR3 has 17 residues. V lost 1 base and J 4 bases, leaving 17 bases between the germline ends. Here the CDR3 reads CASSQGIGGSRNQPQHF. CDR3 bases: TGCGCCAGCAGCCAAGGAATCGGAGGATCACGAAATCAGCCCCAGCATTTT.

CDR3 nucleotides: TGTGCCAGCAGTACCGGGACAGGGTTCTACGAGCAGTACTTC. Its protein product is CASSTGTGFYEQYF. This chain uses TRBV2 with TRBJ2-7, with 9 bases that match TRBD1. V gave up 5 bases and J gave up 3 bases; unmatched junction bases: 5. The CDR3 has 14 amino acids. The germline V gene has CDR1 SNHLY and CDR2 FYNNEI.

J is TRBJ2-7 and V is TRBV6-1; 7 bases align to TRBD1. The germline V gene has CDR1 MNHNS and CDR2 SASEGT. This CDR3 comprises 15 residues. V dropped 2 bases and J dropped 0; count of bases not matched to a gene: 4. The CDR3 loop reads CASSEQQGSSYEQYF. Written as DNA, the CDR3 is TGTGCCAGCAGTGAACAACAGGGGAGCTCCTACGAGCAGTACTTC.

The chain couples TRBV5-1 to TRBJ1-2; 7 bases are a match to TRBD1. The germline V gene has CDR1 SGHRS and CDR2 YFSETQ. The CDR3 covers 14 residues. V was pared by 4 bases and J by 8 bases, with 11 bases of the junction left unmatched. The CDR3 loop is CASSPGQPLSGYTF. The CDR3 DNA is TGCGCCAGCAGCCCGGGACAGCCACTATCCGGCTACACCTTC.

The chain combines TRBV5-1 with TRBJ1-1; D gene uncertain. The CDR3 loop spans 14 amino acids. The ends were cut back, 4 bases at V and 1 base at J, with 11 bases in the middle. The germline CDR1 and CDR2 sequences are SGHRS and YFSETQ. The CDR3 sequence: CASSTWTENTEAFF. The CDR3 bases are TGCGCCAGCAGCACTTGGACTGAGAACACTGAAGCTTTCTTT.

V is TRBV20-1 and J is TRBJ1-2, with D perhaps TRBD1 (6 bases). The CDR3 loop spans 15 amino acids. Trimming shortened V by 3 bases and J by 2 bases, and 16 bases separated the two germline ends. Germline V gene lookup returns CDR1 DFQATT and CDR2 SNEGSKA (reference sequence). The DNA for the CDR3 is TGCAGTGCTAGTTCGATTTGGCAGGGGAACTATGGCTACACCTTC. Translated, it gives CSASSIWQGNYGYTF.

J is TRBJ2-7 and V is TRBV12-3 or TRBV12-4, with D perhaps being TRBD1 or TRBD2 (5 bases each). V was clipped by 3 bases and J by 2 bases, with 8 bases between them. This CDR3 has 13 amino acids. This chain's CDR3 is CASSLGTTYEQYF. CDR3 DNA sequence: TGTGCCAGCAGTTTGGGGACCACCTACGAGCAGTACTTC.

This chain connects TRBV19 to TRBJ2-7; D could derive from TRBD1 or TRBD2 (6 bases each). The V gene's germline CDR1 is LNHDA and CDR2 SQIVND (reference sequence). The germline V and J ends were trimmed by 1 base and 0 bases, with 10 bases remaining between them. CDR3 length: 15 amino acids. CDR3 residues: CASSIAGASSYEQYF. The CDR3, as DNA: TGTGCCAGTAGTATAGCGGGGGCAAGCTCCTACGAGCAGTACTTC. Using reference TRBV19 and TRBJ2-7 for the parts outside the CDR3, the full variable domain is DGGITQSPKYLFRKEGQNVTLSCEQNLNHDAMYWYRQDPGQGLRLIYYSQIVNDFQKGDIAEGYSVSREKKESFPLTVTSAQKNPTAFYLCASSIAGASSYEQYFGPGTRLTVT.

The rearrangement joins TRBV7-9 to TRBJ2-7; D is unclear. CDR1 is SEHNR, CDR2 FQNEAQ, per germline (reference sequence). CDR3 length: 14 residues. V lost 3 bases to trimming and J lost 4 bases, with 13 bases between them. The DNA for the CDR3 is TGTGCCAGCAGCTTGAGGCCGGCCCCATACGAGCAGTACTTC. The encoded protein is CASSLRPAPYEQYF.

The CDR3 nucleotides are TGTGCCAGCTCACTCTGGGGGGCCGCGATTAACACTGAAGCTTTCTTT. Its translation is CASSLWGAAINTEAFF. J is TRBJ1-1 and V is TRBV18; D might be TRBD1 (6 bases). The ends were cut back, 4 bases at V and 2 bases at J, with 17 bases in the middle. The V gene's germline CDR1 is KGHSH and CDR2 LQKENI. This CDR3 has 16 amino acids.

The V and J genes are TRBV19 and TRBJ1-2, with a tentative D call TRBD1 (5 bases). This CDR3 comprises 15 residues. CDR1 LNHDA and CDR2 SQIVND come from the germline V gene (reference sequence). V was cut by 3 bases and J by 3 bases, with 14 bases left in between. For the CDR3, the DNA is TGTGCCAGTAGTATTGGGCTGGGACCCGACTATGGCTACACCTTC. Translated, it gives CASSIGLGPDYGYTF.

V is TRBV5-1 and J is TRBJ1-3; weak D call: TRBD1 (6 bases). The CDR3 extends over 15 amino acids. V lost 5 bases and J 2 bases, leaving 14 bases between the germline ends. From germline, CDR1 is SGHRS and CDR2 YFSETQ. The CDR3 region is CASSGGGSTGNTIYF. In DNA, the CDR3 is TGCGCCAGCAGTGGAGGGGGAAGCACTGGAAACACCATATATTTT.

This chain joins TRBV24-1 and TRBJ2-3; tentatively, D is TRBD2 (6 bases). The germline V and J ends were trimmed by 4 bases and 11 bases, with 18 bases remaining between them. Germline CDR1 and CDR2: KGHDR and SFDVKD. The CDR3 is made up of 14 amino acids. The CDR3 coding sequence is TGTGCCACCAGTGACCAGGGACTCCCCAGATTGCAGTATTTT. Residues: CATSDQGLPRLQYF.

V is TRBV4-1 and J is TRBJ1-2; a weak D match, TRBD1 (6 bases). Trimming removed 1 base from V and 6 bases from J, with 18 bases in between. CDR1 MGHRA and CDR2 YSYEKL come from the germline V gene. CDR3 length: 16 amino acids. The CDR3: CASSQVLTGAGDGYTF. In nucleotides, the CDR3 is TGCGCCAGCAGCCAAGTCTTGACGGGGGCCGGGGATGGCTACACCTTC.

The genes are TRBV4-1 and TRBJ2-6, with 7 bases lining up with TRBD1. V was pared by 4 bases and J by 0 bases, with 3 bases of the junction left unmatched. CDR3 size: 16 residues. Germline V gene sequence: CDR1 MGHRA, CDR2 YSYEKL. The CDR3 loop is CASSLTGSSGANVLTF. DNA for the CDR3: TGCGCCAGCAGCCTGACAGGGAGCTCTGGGGCCAACGTCCTGACTTTC.

The V gene is TRBV12-3 or TRBV12-4, the J gene TRBJ1-6; unclear D gene. This CDR3 has 13 residues. With 2 bases removed from V and 8 bases from J, the gap between germline ends came to 7 bases. CDR3 DNA sequence: TGTGCCAGCAGTTTATTGGTGGATTCACCCCTCCACTTT. As protein: CASSLLVDSPLHF.

This chain connects TRBV27 to TRBJ2-7; D call uncertain. Trimming shortened V by 5 bases and J by 5 bases, and 16 bases separated the two germline ends. The germline CDR1 and CDR2 sequences are MNHEY and SMNVEV (reference sequence). The length of the CDR3 is 14 residues. CDR3 protein: CASSPRGVGHEQYF. In nucleotides, the CDR3 is TGTGCCAGCAGTCCCCGTGGGGTCGGCCACGAGCAGTACTTC.

The chain combines TRBV5-4 with TRBJ2-5; 9 bases agree with TRBD1. The CDR3 has 14 residues. V lost 4 bases, J lost 5 bases, and 6 bases stayed unmatched. CDR1 SGHNT and CDR2 YYREEE come from the germline V gene (reference sequence). CDR3 bases: TGTGCCAGCAGCCCGGACAGGGGTGGGGAGACCCAGTACTTC. Translating gives CASSPDRGGETQYF.

The V and J genes are TRBV2 and TRBJ1-1, with D maybe TRBD1 (6 bases). Germline V gene sequence: CDR1 SNHLY, CDR2 FYNNEI. CDR3 length: 15 residues. Trimming cost V 7 bases and J 3 bases, with 18 bases left between them. CDR3 sequence (DNA): TGTGCCAGCACTGGGCCCAGGGGTTTGGACACTGAAGCTTTCTTT. It yields the protein CASTGPRGLDTEAFF.

The gene calls are TRBV13 and TRBJ2-1; a possible D gene is TRBD2 (6 bases). Trimming took off 5 bases at V and 2 bases at J, with 13 bases between the two ends. CDR3 length: 15 residues. In germline, CDR1 is PRHDT, CDR2 FYEKMQ (reference sequence). The CDR3 sequence is CASSPGDPAYNEQFF. The CDR3 nucleotides read TGTGCCAGCAGCCCGGGGGACCCGGCCTACAATGAGCAGTTCTTC.

The V and J genes are TRBV6-1 and TRBJ1-2; the D gene is possibly TRBD1 (5 bases). The CDR3 runs 14 residues. Germline V lookup: CDR1 MNHNS, CDR2 SASEGT. The V gene lost 2 bases and the J gene lost 4 bases, with 11 bases spanning the gap. CDR3 in DNA: TGTGCCAGCAGTGAACAGCTGGGACCCTATGGCTACACCTTC. Protein product: CASSEQLGPYGYTF.

The chain has TRBV10-2 and TRBJ1-5; possible D gene TRBD1, 5 bases. The CDR3 contains 14 residues. V gave up 5 bases and J gave up 0 bases, with 8 bases separating them. Germline lookup yields CDR1 WSHSY and CDR2 SAAADI. The CDR3 region is CASSKGSSNQPQHF. The CDR3 DNA reads TGCGCCAGCAGTAAGGGGAGTAGCAATCAGCCCCAGCATTTT.

This sequence joins TRBV3-1 (or the pseudogene TRBV3-2) and TRBJ1-1; no reliable D call. V was trimmed by 6 bases and J by 4 bases, leaving 12 bases between them. This CDR3 contains 13 residues. CDR1 is LGHDT, CDR2 YNNKEL, per germline (reference sequence). The DNA for the CDR3 is TGTGCCAGCAGTCTTAGCCGAGGCACTGAAGCTTTCTTT. It is translated as CASSLSRGTEAFF.